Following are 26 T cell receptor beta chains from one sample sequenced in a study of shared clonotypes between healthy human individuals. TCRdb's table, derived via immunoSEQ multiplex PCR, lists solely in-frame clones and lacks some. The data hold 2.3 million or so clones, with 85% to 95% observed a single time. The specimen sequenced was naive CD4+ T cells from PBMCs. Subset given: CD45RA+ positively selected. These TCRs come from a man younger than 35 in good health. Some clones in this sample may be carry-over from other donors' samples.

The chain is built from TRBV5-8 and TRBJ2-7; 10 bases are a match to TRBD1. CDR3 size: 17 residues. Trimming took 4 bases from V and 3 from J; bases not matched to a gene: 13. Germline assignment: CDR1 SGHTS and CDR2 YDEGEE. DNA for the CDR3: TGTGCCAGCAGCGCCGGGACAGGGGATAGAGGTCTCTACGAGCAGTACTTC. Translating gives CASSAGTGDRGLYEQYF.

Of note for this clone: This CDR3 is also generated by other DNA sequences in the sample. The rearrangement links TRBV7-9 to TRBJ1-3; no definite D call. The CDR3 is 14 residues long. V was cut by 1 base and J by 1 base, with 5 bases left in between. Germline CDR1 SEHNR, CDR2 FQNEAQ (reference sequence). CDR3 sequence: CASSLVVSGNTIYF. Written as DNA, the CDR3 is TGTGCCAGCAGCTTAGTTGTTTCTGGAAACACCATATATTTT.

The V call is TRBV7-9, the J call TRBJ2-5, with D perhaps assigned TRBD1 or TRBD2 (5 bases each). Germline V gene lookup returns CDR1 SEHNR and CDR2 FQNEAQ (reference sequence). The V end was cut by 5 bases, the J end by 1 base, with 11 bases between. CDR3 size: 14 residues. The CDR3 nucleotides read TGTGCCAGCAGCCCTAGAGGGACCCAAGAGACCCAGTACTTC. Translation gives CASSPRGTQETQYF.

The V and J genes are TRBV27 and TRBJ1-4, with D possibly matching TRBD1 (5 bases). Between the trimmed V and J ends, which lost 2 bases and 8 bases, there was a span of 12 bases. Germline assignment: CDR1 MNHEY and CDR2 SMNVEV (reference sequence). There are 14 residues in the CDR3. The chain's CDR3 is CASSLAGYSEKLFF. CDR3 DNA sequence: TGTGCCAGCAGTTTAGCAGGGTATTCCGAAAAACTGTTTTTT.

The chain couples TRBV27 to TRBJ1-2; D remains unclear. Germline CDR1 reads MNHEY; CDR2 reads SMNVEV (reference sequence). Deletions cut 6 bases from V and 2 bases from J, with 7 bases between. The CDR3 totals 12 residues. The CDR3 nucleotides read TGTGCCAGCAGACACATAAACTATGGCTACACCTTC. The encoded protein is CASRHINYGYTF.

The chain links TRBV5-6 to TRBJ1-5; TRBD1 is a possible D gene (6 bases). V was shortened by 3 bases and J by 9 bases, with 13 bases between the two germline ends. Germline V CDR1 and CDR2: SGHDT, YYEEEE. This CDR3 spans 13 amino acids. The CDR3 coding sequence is TGTGCCAGCAGCTCTATCCTACAGGGGCCCCAGCATTTT. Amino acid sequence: CASSSILQGPQHF. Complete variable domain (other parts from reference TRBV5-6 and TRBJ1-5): DAGVTQSPTHLIKTRGQQVTLRCSPKSGHDTVSWYQQALGQGPQFIFQYYEEEERQRGNFPDRFSGHQFPNYSSELNVNALLLGDSALYLCASSSILQGPQHFGDGTRLSIL.

The CDR3 sequence is CASSQNRGQVRTEAFF. The DNA for the CDR3 is TGTGCCAGCAGCCAGAACAGGGGGCAAGTCCGCACTGAAGCTTTCTTT. V is TRBV14 and J is TRBJ1-1, with 9 bases identical to TRBD1. J gave up 4 bases and V 3 bases, and 9 bases lay outside the gene matches. Per germline, CDR1 SGHDN and CDR2 FVKESK. The CDR3 contains 16 residues.

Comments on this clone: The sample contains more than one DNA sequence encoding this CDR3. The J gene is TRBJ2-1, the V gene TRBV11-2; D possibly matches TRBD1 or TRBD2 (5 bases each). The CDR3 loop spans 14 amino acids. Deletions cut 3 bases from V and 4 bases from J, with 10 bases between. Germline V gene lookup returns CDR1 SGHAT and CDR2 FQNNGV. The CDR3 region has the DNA TGTGCCAGCAGCTTGGATGGGGGTTACAATGAGCAGTTCTTC. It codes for CASSLDGGYNEQFF.

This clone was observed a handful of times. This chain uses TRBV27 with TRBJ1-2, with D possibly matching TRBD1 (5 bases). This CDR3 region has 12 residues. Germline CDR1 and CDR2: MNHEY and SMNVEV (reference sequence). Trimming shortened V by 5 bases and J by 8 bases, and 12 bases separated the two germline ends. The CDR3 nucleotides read TGTGCCAGCAGTCCCGGGGCCGGGGGCTACACCTTC. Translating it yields CASSPGAGGYTF.

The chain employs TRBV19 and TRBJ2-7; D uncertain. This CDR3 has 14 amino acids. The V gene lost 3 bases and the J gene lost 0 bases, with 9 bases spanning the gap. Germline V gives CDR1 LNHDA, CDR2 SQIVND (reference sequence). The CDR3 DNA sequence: TGTGCCAGTAGTATGACCGGACGCTCCTACGAGCAGTACTTC. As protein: CASSMTGRSYEQYF.

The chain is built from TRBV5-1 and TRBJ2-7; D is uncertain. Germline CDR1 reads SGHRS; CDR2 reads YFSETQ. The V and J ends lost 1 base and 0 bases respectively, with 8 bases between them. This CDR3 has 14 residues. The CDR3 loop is CASSLFPSSYEQYF. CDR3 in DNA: TGCGCCAGCAGCTTGTTTCCCAGCTCCTACGAGCAGTACTTC.

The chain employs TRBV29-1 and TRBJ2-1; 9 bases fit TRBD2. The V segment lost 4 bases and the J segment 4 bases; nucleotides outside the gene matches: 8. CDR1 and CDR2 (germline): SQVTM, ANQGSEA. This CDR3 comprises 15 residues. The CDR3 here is CSVVLSGRGYNEQFF. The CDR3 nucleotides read TGCAGCGTTGTCCTTAGCGGGAGAGGATACAATGAGCAGTTCTTC.

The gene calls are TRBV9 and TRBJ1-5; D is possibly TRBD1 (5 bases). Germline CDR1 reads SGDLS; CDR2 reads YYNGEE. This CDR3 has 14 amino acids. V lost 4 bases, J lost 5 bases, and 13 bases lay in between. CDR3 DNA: TGTGCCAGCAGCCGGGGCGCCTTCGATCAGCCCCAGCATTTT. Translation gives CASSRGAFDQPQHF.

CDR3 coding DNA: TGTGCCAGCAGCTTTTCCCGGGGCCCCTATGGCTACACCTTC. Amino acid sequence: CASSFSRGPYGYTF. The chain employs TRBV7-9 and TRBJ1-2; possibly TRBD1 for D (5 bases). Trimming cost V 3 bases and J 4 bases, with 12 bases left between them. This CDR3 is built from 14 residues. The germline gives CDR1 SEHNR, CDR2 FQNEAQ (reference sequence). The complete variable domain, with remaining parts taken from reference TRBV7-9 and TRBJ1-2, reads DTGVSQNPRHKITKRGQNVTFRCDPISEHNRLYWYRQTLGQGPEFLTYFQNEAQLEKSRLLSDRFSAERPKGSFSTLEIQRTEQGDSAMYLCASSFSRGPYGYTFGSGTRLTVV.

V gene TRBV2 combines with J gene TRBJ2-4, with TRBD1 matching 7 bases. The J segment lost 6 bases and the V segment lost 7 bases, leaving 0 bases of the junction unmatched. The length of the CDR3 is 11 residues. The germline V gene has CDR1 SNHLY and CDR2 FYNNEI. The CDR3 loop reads CASNRGNIQYF. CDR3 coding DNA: TGTGCCAGCAACAGGGGAAACATTCAGTACTTC.

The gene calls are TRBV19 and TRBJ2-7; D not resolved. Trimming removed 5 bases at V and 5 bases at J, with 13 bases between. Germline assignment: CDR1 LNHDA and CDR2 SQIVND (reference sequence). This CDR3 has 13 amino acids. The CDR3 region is CASSLGFVDEQYF. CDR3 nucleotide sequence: TGTGCCAGTAGTCTCGGATTCGTGGACGAGCAGTACTTC. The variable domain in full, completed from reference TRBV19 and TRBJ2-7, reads DGGITQSPKYLFRKEGQNVTLSCEQNLNHDAMYWYRQDPGQGLRLIYYSQIVNDFQKGDIAEGYSVSREKKESFPLTVTSAQKNPTAFYLCASSLGFVDEQYFGPGTRLTVT.

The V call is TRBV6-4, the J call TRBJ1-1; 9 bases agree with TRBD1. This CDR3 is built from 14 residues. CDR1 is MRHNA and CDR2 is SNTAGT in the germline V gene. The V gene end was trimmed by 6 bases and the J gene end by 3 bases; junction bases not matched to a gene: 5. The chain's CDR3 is CASRGGQGYTEAFF. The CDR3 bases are TGTGCCAGCAGGGGGGGACAGGGATACACTGAAGCTTTCTTT.

The CDR3 DNA sequence: TGCGCCAGCAGCTTGGTCCCTGGACTACAGCACATTGCCAAAAACATTCAGTACTTC. Its protein is CASSLVPGLQHIAKNIQYF. The V and J genes are TRBV5-1 and TRBJ2-4; D is perhaps TRBD2 (6 bases). V lost 0 bases, J lost 1 base, and 20 bases lay in between. Germline CDR1 SGHRS, CDR2 YFSETQ. This CDR3 comprises 19 residues.

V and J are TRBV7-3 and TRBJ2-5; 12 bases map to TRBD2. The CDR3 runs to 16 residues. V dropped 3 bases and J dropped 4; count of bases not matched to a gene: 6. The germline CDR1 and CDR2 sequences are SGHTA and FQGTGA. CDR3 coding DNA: TGTGCCAGCAGCTTCGCTAGCGGGAGGGGCGGAGAGACCCAGTACTTC. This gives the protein CASSFASGRGGETQYF.

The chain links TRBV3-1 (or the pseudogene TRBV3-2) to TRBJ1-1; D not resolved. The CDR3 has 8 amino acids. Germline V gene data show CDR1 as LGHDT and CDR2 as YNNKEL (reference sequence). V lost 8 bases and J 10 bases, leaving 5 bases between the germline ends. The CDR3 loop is CASPRAFF. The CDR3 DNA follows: TGTGCCAGCCCCAGAGCTTTCTTT.

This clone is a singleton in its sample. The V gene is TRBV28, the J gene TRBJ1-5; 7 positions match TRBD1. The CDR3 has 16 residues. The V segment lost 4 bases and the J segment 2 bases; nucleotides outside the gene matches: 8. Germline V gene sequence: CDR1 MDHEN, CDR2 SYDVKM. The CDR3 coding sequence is TGTGCCAGCAGTTCGCAAGGGGGCGCGGGCAATCAGCCCCAGCATTTT. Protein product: CASSSQGGAGNQPQHF. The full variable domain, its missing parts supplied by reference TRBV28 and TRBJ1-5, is DVKVTQSSRYLVKRTGEKVFLECVQDMDHENMFWYRQDPGLGLRLIYFSYDVKMKEKGDIPEGYSVSREKKERFSLILESASTNQTSMYLCASSSQGGAGNQPQHFGDGTRLSIL.

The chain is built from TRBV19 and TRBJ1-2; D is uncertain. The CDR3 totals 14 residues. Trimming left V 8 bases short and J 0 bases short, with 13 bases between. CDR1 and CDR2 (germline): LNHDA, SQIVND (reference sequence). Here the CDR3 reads CASARAATNYGYTF. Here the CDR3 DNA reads TGTGCCAGTGCCCGGGCAGCGACTAACTATGGCTACACCTTC.

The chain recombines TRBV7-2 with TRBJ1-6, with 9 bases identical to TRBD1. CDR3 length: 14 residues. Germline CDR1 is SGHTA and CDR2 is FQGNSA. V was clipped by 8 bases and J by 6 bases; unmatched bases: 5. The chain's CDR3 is CASLGQGPNSPLHF. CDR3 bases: TGTGCCAGCTTGGGACAGGGACCTAATTCACCCCTCCACTTT.

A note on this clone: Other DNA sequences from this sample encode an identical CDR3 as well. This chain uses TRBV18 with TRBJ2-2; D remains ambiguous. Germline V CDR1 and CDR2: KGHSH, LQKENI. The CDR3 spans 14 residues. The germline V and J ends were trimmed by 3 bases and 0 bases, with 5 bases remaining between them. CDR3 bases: TGTGCCAGCTCACCGGCGGCGAACACCGGGGAGCTGTTTTTT. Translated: CASSPAANTGELFF.

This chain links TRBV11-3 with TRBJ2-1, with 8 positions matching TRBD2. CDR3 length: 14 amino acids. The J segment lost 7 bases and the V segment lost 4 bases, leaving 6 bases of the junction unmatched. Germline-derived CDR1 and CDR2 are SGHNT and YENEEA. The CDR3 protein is CASSSVGGRNEQFF. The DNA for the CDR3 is TGTGCCAGCAGCTCCGTCGGCGGGAGGAATGAGCAGTTCTTC. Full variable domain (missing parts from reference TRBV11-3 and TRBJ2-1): EAGVVQSPRYKIIEKKQPVAFWCNPISGHNTLYWYLQNLGQGPELLIRYENEEAVDDSQLPKDRFSAERLKGVDSTLKIQPAELGDSAVYLCASSSVGGRNEQFFGPGTRLTVL.

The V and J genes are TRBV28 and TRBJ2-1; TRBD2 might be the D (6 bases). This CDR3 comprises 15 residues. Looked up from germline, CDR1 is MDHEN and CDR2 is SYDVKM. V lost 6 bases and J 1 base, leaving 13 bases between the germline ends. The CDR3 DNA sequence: TGTGCCAGCAGACCCACGGGAGATTCCTACAATGAGCAGTTCTTC. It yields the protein CASRPTGDSYNEQFF.